This T cell receptor (beta chain) was captured by sequencing in a study of cytomegalovirus exposure and HLA in healthy donors. Whole-study context: The roughly 130 validation repertoires used the same platform as the 666 first-cohort repertoires, a later analysis reported.

Study observations and caveats: Listed as cytomegalovirus-associated were approximately 160 TCR beta chains. First-cohort TCR clusters tended to co-occur in the roughly 120 validation repertoires, a later analysis found.

The CDR3 is 18 residues long. J lost 2 bases, V lost 2 bases, and 12 bases had no gene match. TCRdb's table, derived via immunoSEQ multiplex PCR, lists solely in-frame clones and lacks some. Found here are approximately 270,000 clones, 90% of them singletons; the top ten hold 0.3% to 0.4%. On this clone: Its matching antigen is unknown.

The TCR originated in a woman aged 18-29 years in good health and CMV-seronegative. The specimen sequenced was PBMCs. The chain recombines TRBV6-7 with TRBJ1-5; 7 bases are a match to TRBD1. TRBV6-7 qualifies as an ORF whose function is uncertain. Here the CDR3 reads CASSYPPPAQGGNQPQHF. The CDR3 region has the DNA TGTGCCAGCAGTTACCCCCCCCCGGCCCAGGGGGGCAATCAGCCCCAGCATTTT.